A selection of T cell receptor beta chains follows, all from one sample in a study of identical twins. TCRdb reanalysed the 5' RACE reads using MiXCR and keeps one entry per CDR3 protein. The sample includes 430,000 or so distinct CDR3 sequences, approximately 24% seen only once; the top ten take about 3%. This same sample was also taken into another study, of T cells expressing NK-cell markers.

The sequencing input was CD4+ T cells sorted from blood. The receptors were sampled from a woman under 30 in good health. Each CDR3 is given with its conserved first and last residue. Fields, in order: V gene, CDR3 length, CDR3 protein.

TRBV5-1 | 13 | CASSGGQGDTQYF
TRBV9 | 17 | CASSVASGGLLPGELFF
TRBV20-1 | 14 | CSAEPSPNKNIQYF
TRBV5-1 | 13 | CASSGTSTDTQYF
TRBV12-5 | 12 | CASAPGRVGYTF
TRBV2 | 15 | CASSEAGGLRYIQYF
TRBV2 | 15 | CASSPSGRLYNEQFF
TRBV7-9 | 15 | CASSSGGGRSEKLFF
TRBV12-3/TRBV12-4 | 17 | CASSPREHRDRIYGYTF
TRBV12-3/TRBV12-4 | 15 | CASSLAPGGRYGYTF
TRBV11-3 | 13 | CASNPPLDSEAFF
TRBV3-1 | 12 | CASSQSRAEQYF
TRBV20-1 | 15 | CSAKLPGLGHNEQFF
TRBV9 | 15 | CASRAGQGMNTEAFF
TRBV20-1 | 14 | CSARMSGNSYEQYF
TRBV3-1 | 21 | CASSQDLWFGLRARGNNEQFF
TRBV20-1 | 14 | CSARSGQAYQPQHF
TRBV20-1 | 14 | CSASRGTGSEKLFF
TRBV15 | 12 | CATSRVWGEQFF
TRBV7-9 | 16 | CASSPVGGRTYNEQFF
TRBV28 | 16 | CASSQRALGAKNIQYF
TRBV21-1 | 15 | CASSKRQIPSNVLTF
TRBV18 | 15 | CASSPLTGLGTEAFF
TRBV7-9 | 14 | CASSSRGDAGELFF
TRBV20-1 | 13 | CSAPLAAQETQYF
TRBV12-3/TRBV12-4 | 16 | CASSPRTARGTGELFF
TRBV20-1 | 15 | CSAGSPRGDYNEQFF
TRBV20-1 | 13 | CSTTSLAGRLAFF
TRBV6-5 | 11 | CATVRDYGYTF
TRBV27 | 14 | CASSFGATQETQYF
TRBV5-1 | 14 | CASSLARAGETQYF
TRBV14 | 15 | CASNQRWGSSYEQYF
TRBV24-1 | 16 | CATSYKGADSLDEQYF
TRBV5-1 | 16 | CASSLDGTSSYNEQFF
TRBV7-2 | 16 | CASSSVRRGGTDTQYF
TRBV10-3 | 16 | CAISSRGQREGGEQFF
TRBV20-1 | 15 | CSARALAGVSYEQYF
TRBV30 | 17 | CAWSEGLAAYSYNEQFF
TRBV6-5 | 15 | CASSYSGQTNYGYTF
TRBV9 | 15 | CASSVGVGSGETQYF
TRBV29-1 | 13 | CSATQGTLDGAFF
TRBV15 | 15 | CATSRVGTGSYEQYF
TRBV5-1 | 16 | CASSLGAGFSYNEQFF
TRBV14 | 14 | CASSQGKYKDTQYF
TRBV5-1 | 14 | CASSSSNTGNEQFF
TRBV7-9 | 14 | CASSVGQGHYGYTF
TRBV12-3/TRBV12-4 | 14 | CASSPQGTNEKLFF
TRBV29-1 | 16 | CSAGLAGGGALSSQYF
TRBV20-1 | 14 | CSAKRGGTNYGYTF
TRBV7-2 | 15 | CASSPQGGRNTEAFF
TRBV20-1 | 14 | CSARRGQGLETQYF
TRBV4-3 | 13 | CASSRSGDTEAFF